This T cell receptor beta chain was profiled in a study of CD8+ T cells in alopecia areata. Noted treatment: oral pan-JAK inhibitor, 5-10 mg twice daily. This clone was found a few times. In each case, RNA was isolated and then reverse transcribed into cDNA as the sequencing template. Method: immunoSEQ multiplex PCR; TCRdb's copy keeps in-frame clones and lacks some. Of around 290,000 clones in the sample, roughly 50% were seen once. This sample comprised CD4+ T cells sorted from blood, obtained at week 24, from a patient treated with tofacitinib. The TCR comes from a human donor with alopecia areata.

In DNA form, the CDR3 reads TGCGCCAGCAGCCCAAAAGTGTACAGCGGGGCGAATGAGCAGTTCTTC. Amino acid sequence: CASSPKVYSGANEQFF. The gene calls are TRBV23-1 and TRBJ2-1, with 7 bases aligning to TRBD2. TRBV23-1 is designated an ORF whose function remains uncertain. CDR3 size: 16 residues. V dropped 6 bases and J dropped 7; count of bases not matched to a gene: 15.